A single sample gave rise to the 8 T cell receptor beta chains below, sequenced in a study of Graves' ophthalmopathy and Graves' hyperthyroidism. The authors amplified TCR beta CDR3 regions, and they did so from RNA transcripts for repertoire sequencing. Second-round multiplex PCR followed a first-round RT-PCR using HTBI primers. TCRdb itself ran the multiplex PCR reads through MiXCR, one entry per CDR3 protein. The sample has just over 400,000 distinct CDR3 sequences, roughly 20% seen once. Sequenced sample: peripheral blood. The receptors come from a woman younger than 30 with stable Graves' hyperthyroidism.

This clonotype was found many times. The gene calls are TRBV6-5 and TRBJ2-7, with TRBD1 as a possible D gene (8 bases). The germline V gene has CDR1 MNHEY and CDR2 SVGAGI. V lost 2 bases to trimming and J lost 3 bases, with 14 bases between them. The CDR3 sequence is 15 residues long. CDR3 nucleotide sequence: TGTGCCAGCAGTTACCCGACAGGGGAGGGCTACGAGCAGTACTTC. It encodes CASSYPTGEGYEQYF.

Many counts were recorded for this clonotype. The V and J genes are TRBV2 and TRBJ2-2, with D unresolved. With 4 bases removed from V and 1 base from J, the gap between germline ends came to 4 bases. The CDR3 extends over 13 amino acids. Germline V gives CDR1 SNHLY, CDR2 FYNNEI. CDR3 bases: TGTGCCAGCAGTGGTGAGAACACCGGGGAGCTGTTTTTT. Its protein is CASSGENTGELFF.

This clonotype has a handful of counts. V is TRBV6-1 and J is TRBJ2-3; 9 nucleotides match TRBD1. Germline assignment: CDR1 MNHNS and CDR2 SASEGT. J was trimmed by 11 bases and V by 8 bases; bases with no gene match: 14. CDR3 length equals 14 residues. The CDR3 nucleotides read TGTGCCAGCGACTCCGGGACAGGGTTGAGTAAGCAGTATTTT. Residues: CASDSGTGLSKQYF.

This clonotype appeared many times. The chain combines TRBV6-1 with TRBJ2-2; no clear D gene. This CDR3 contains 13 residues. The germline V gene has CDR1 MNHNS and CDR2 SASEGT. The germline V and J ends were trimmed by 3 bases and 1 base, with 3 bases remaining between them. The chain's CDR3 is CASSDWNTGELFF. Here the CDR3 DNA reads TGTGCCAGCAGTGACTGGAACACCGGGGAGCTGTTTTTT.

On this clonotype: Possible read error: a much larger clone is one base away. This chain joins TRBV29-1 and TRBJ1-5; D gene unclear. Germline assignment: CDR1 SQVTM and CDR2 ANQGSEA. Trimming removed 4 bases at V and 3 bases at J, with 10 bases between. The CDR3 is 13 amino acids. CDR3 region: CSVVVMANQPQHF. In DNA, the CDR3 is TGCAGCGTTGTAGTCATGGCCAATCAGCCCCAGCATTTT.

The rearrangement links TRBV12-3 or TRBV12-4 to TRBJ2-7, with 8 bases that match TRBD1. CDR3 length: 15 residues. J was trimmed by 2 bases and V by 3 bases; bases with no gene match: 6. The CDR3 DNA reads as TGTGCCAGCAGTTTTGGGGACAGGCTTACCTACGAGCAGTACTTC. Protein product: CASSFGDRLTYEQYF.

V usage is TRBV7-2 and J usage is TRBJ2-7; D unclear. Germline lookup yields CDR1 SGHTA and CDR2 FQGNSA. The CDR3 sequence is 12 residues long. V was pared by 5 bases and J by 6 bases, with 11 bases between. As DNA, the CDR3 is TGTGCCAGCAGCCCGGGTCGGATCGAGCAGTACTTC. Encoded protein: CASSPGRIEQYF. The full variable domain, its missing parts supplied by reference TRBV7-2 and TRBJ2-7, is GAGVSQSPSNKVTEKGKDVELRCDPISGHTALYWYRQSLGQGLEFLIYFQGNSAPDKSGLPSDRFSAERTGGSVSTLTIQRTQQEDSAVYLCASSPGRIEQYFGPGTRLTVT.

Ten or more counts support this clonotype. The chain couples TRBV4-1 to TRBJ1-1; tentative D call: TRBD1 (5 bases). Germline V lookup: CDR1 MGHRA, CDR2 YSYEKL. Trimming took off 6 bases at V and 11 bases at J, with 28 bases between the two ends. CDR3 length: 16 amino acids. CDR3 nucleotides: TGCGCCAGCAGACACGATCCGGGACGGGTCAGCGTCTTGGCTTTCTTT. This codes for CASRHDPGRVSVLAFF.